The present T cell receptor beta chain was sequenced within a study of blood T cell repertoires in COVID-19. Libraries were prepared by immunoSEQ multiplex PCR; TCRdb keeps only in-frame clonotypes and omits some of them. The table has over 150,000 clones, 80% to 85% seen once; the top ten hold roughly 15%. V gave up 4 bases and J gave up 2 bases; unmatched junction bases: 6. The CDR3 length is 17 residues. Germline assignment: CDR1 MGHRA and CDR2 YSYEKL. This chain links TRBV4-1 with TRBJ2-3, with 13 bases aligning to TRBD2. Sequenced: peripheral blood. This sequence originates from a man between 18 and 35 years old with active or convalescent COVID-19. The CDR3 protein is CASSRGLAGEYTDTQYF. The CDR3 region has the DNA TGCGCCAGCAGCCGCGGACTAGCGGGGGAGTACACAGATACGCAGTATTTT.